These 12 T cell receptor beta chains originate from one sample sequenced in a study of shared clonotypes between healthy human individuals. Clones were read by immunoSEQ multiplex PCR, and TCRdb kept only the in-frame ones, dropping some. In the table there are 2 million to 2.5 million clones, almost 96% of which are singletons. What was sequenced was naive CD4+ T cells sorted from blood. The subset: CD45RA+ positively selected. Source of these receptors: a young man in good health.

This rearrangement joins TRBV4-3 to TRBJ1-1; D is uncertain. Germline values: CDR1 LGHNA, CDR2 YSLEER. This CDR3 region has 14 residues. Trimming left V 0 bases short and J 8 bases short, with 13 bases between. The CDR3 here is CASSQEKGPLEAFF. The CDR3 coding sequence is TGCGCCAGCAGCCAAGAGAAAGGTCCTCTGGAAGCTTTCTTT.

The chain links TRBV5-4 to TRBJ1-2; 7 bases fit TRBD1. V shed 3 bases and J 0 bases; nucleotides not matched to a gene: 8. CDR1 and CDR2 (germline): SGHNT, YYREEE (reference sequence). CDR3 length: 16 amino acids. CDR3 nucleotides: TGTGCCAGCAGCTCCCTGACAGGGATGACTAACTATGGCTACACCTTC. Its protein is CASSSLTGMTNYGYTF.

This clone is a singleton in its sample. The rearrangement joins TRBV4-3 to TRBJ1-3; 8 bases are a match to TRBD1. The trim removed 4 bases at V and 2 bases at J, leaving 7 bases unmatched. CDR1 and CDR2 (germline): LGHNA, YSLEER. The length of the CDR3 is 16 residues. As DNA, the CDR3 is TGCGCCAGCAGCCTGTCAGCAGGGGGCGCTGGAAACACCATATATTTT. This encodes CASSLSAGGAGNTIYF.

The chain links TRBV4-1 to TRBJ2-1; 10 nucleotides line up with TRBD2. The CDR3 length is 18 residues. Trimming at V came to 4 bases and at J to 7 bases, leaving 16 bases not matched to a gene. Per germline, CDR1 MGHRA and CDR2 YSYEKL. The CDR3: CASSLTLLAGGMWNEQFF. The CDR3 nucleotides are TGCGCCAGCAGCCTGACCCTCTTAGCGGGAGGAATGTGGAATGAGCAGTTCTTC.

This clone was seen once. The genes are TRBV28 and TRBJ2-7, with 9 bases lining up with TRBD1. V dropped 7 bases and J dropped 6; count of bases not matched to a gene: 13. Germline-derived CDR1 and CDR2 are MDHEN and SYDVKM. This CDR3 has 15 residues. The CDR3 region is CASIKTAGQGSEQYF. DNA for the CDR3: TGTGCCAGCATAAAGACGGCGGGACAGGGCTCCGAGCAGTACTTC.

J is TRBJ2-1 and V is TRBV10-3; maybe TRBD2 (6 bases). V was pared by 2 bases and J by 9 bases, with 11 bases between. CDR3 size: 13 residues. Looked up from germline, CDR1 is ENHRY and CDR2 is SYGVKD. The CDR3 sequence: CAISERRGVEQFF. The DNA of the CDR3 is TGTGCCATCAGTGAGCGGCGGGGAGTTGAGCAGTTCTTC.

The chain uses TRBV6-1 and TRBJ2-7; 12 bases match TRBD2. The CDR3 length is 16 residues. Germline assignment: CDR1 MNHNS and CDR2 SASEGT. Unmatched junction bases numbered 5, after V lost 2 bases and J lost 3 bases. The CDR3 DNA is TGTGCCAGCAGTGAAATTAGGGGACTAGCGGGCTACGAGCAGTACTTC. It is translated as CASSEIRGLAGYEQYF.

This rearrangement joins TRBV6-4 to TRBJ1-2, with TRBD1 matching over 7 bases. J was trimmed by 3 bases and V by 5 bases; bases with no gene match: 9. Germline CDR1 MRHNA, CDR2 SNTAGT. CDR3 length: 15 amino acids. The CDR3 bases are TGTGCCAGCAGTAAGACAGGGCAAGGGGACTATGGCTACACCTTC. Translated, it gives CASSKTGQGDYGYTF.

The chain links TRBV6-6 to TRBJ2-3; D is perhaps TRBD2 (5 bases). V lost 2 bases and J lost 5, with 17 bases in between. Germline V CDR1 and CDR2: MNHNY, SVGAGI (reference sequence). The CDR3 is 16 residues long. CDR3: CASSYDRTGGRDTQYF. DNA for the CDR3: TGTGCCAGCAGTTACGATCGGACTGGCGGAAGAGATACGCAGTATTTT.

This clone has only one observation. This rearrangement joins TRBV7-8 to TRBJ2-7; 8 bases map to TRBD2. This CDR3 is built from 16 residues. Germline V gives CDR1 SGHVS, CDR2 FQNEAQ. Losses at the gene ends were 1 base for V and 9 bases for J; bases not matched to a gene: 14. This chain's CDR3 is CASSLGEAGALSGQYF. The CDR3 DNA sequence: TGTGCCAGCAGCTTAGGGGAAGCGGGGGCCCTATCAGGGCAGTACTTC.

The genes are TRBV29-1 and TRBJ2-7; unclear D gene. V dropped 4 bases and J dropped 4 bases, with 14 bases sitting between them. The CDR3 covers 13 residues. Germline loops: CDR1 SQVTM, CDR2 ANQGSEA. The CDR3 sequence: CSVVRDQKYEQYF. CDR3 DNA: TGCAGCGTTGTAAGGGATCAGAAGTACGAGCAGTACTTC.

This clone was recorded once. CDR3 region: CTYPRTGRRETQYF. For the CDR3, the DNA is TGCACCTACCCCCGGACAGGGCGTAGGGAGACCCAGTACTTC. V and J are TRBV29-1 and TRBJ2-5; 8 bases agree with TRBD1. Germline CDR1 is SQVTM and CDR2 is ANQGSEA. The CDR3 spans 14 residues.